Below, 6 T cell receptor beta chains from the same sample are listed, as sequenced in a study of neoadjuvant nivolumab and ipilimumab in lung cancer. Assay: immunoSEQ multiplex PCR; the TCRdb copy retains only in-frame clones and omits some. The sample has tens of thousands of clones; 80% to 90% are singletons. The sample here was blood, taken before neoadjuvant nivolumab, alone or with ipilimumab. The source is an adult with non-small cell lung cancer. Some clones in this sample may be carry-over from other donors' samples.

In its sample, this clone was seen once. The chain joins TRBV2 to TRBJ2-7; D remains ambiguous. Trimming removed 2 bases from V and 0 bases from J, with 2 bases in between. Germline values: CDR1 SNHLY, CDR2 FYNNEI. The CDR3 runs to 12 residues. CDR3 sequence reads: CASSESSYEQYF. In nucleotides, the CDR3 is TGTGCCAGCAGTGAAAGCTCCTACGAGCAGTACTTC.

V usage is TRBV5-1 and J usage is TRBJ1-1; the match to TRBD1 covers 7 bases. The CDR3 totals 14 residues. CDR1 is SGHRS, CDR2 YFSETQ, per germline. The V segment lost 2 bases and the J segment 3 bases; nucleotides outside the gene matches: 4. The CDR3 bases are TGCGCCAGCAGCTTACTAGACAGGGACACTGAAGCTTTCTTT. It is translated as CASSLLDRDTEAFF.

This chain uses TRBV11-2 with TRBJ2-7; either TRBD1 or TRBD2 may supply D (5 bases each). Trimming pared 4 bases from V and 6 bases from J, leaving 13 bases between. Germline V gene lookup returns CDR1 SGHAT and CDR2 FQNNGV. The CDR3 length is 13 residues. This CDR3 is CASSSRGAGEQYF. For the CDR3, the DNA is TGTGCCAGCAGCTCCCGAGGGGCCGGCGAGCAGTACTTC.

This clone has a handful of counts. Within the sample, other DNA sequences also encode this same CDR3. This chain uses TRBV5-1 with TRBJ2-7; 8 bases map to TRBD1. The CDR3 runs 14 residues. The junction had 4 bases not matched to a gene; V was cut back by 4 bases and J by 1 base. The germline CDR1 and CDR2 sequences are SGHRS and YFSETQ. CDR3 sequence: CASSAGQGSYEQYF. The CDR3 region has the DNA TGCGCCAGCAGCGCCGGACAGGGATCCTACGAGCAGTACTTC.

The chain recombines TRBV5-3 with TRBJ1-1; tentative D call: TRBD1 (6 bases). TRBV5-3 is an ORF, and what it does is uncertain. The CDR3 is 16 residues long. The V end was cut by 1 base, the J end by 0 bases, with 13 bases between. The CDR3 bases are TGTGCCAGAAGCTTGTGGACAGCTAAGATGAACACTGAAGCTTTCTTT. Translated, it gives CARSLWTAKMNTEAFF.

The chain joins TRBV29-1 to TRBJ2-3; D gene unclear. Trimming took 2 bases from V and 0 from J, leaving 9 bases between them. There are 14 residues in the CDR3. Germline V gives CDR1 SQVTM, CDR2 ANQGSEA. CDR3 in DNA: TGCAGCGTTGAAAGTCGGGTTAGCACAGATACGCAGTATTTT. Residues: CSVESRVSTDTQYF.